This entry lists 18 T cell receptor beta chains sequenced from one sample in a study of cytomegalovirus exposure and HLA in healthy donors. PCR was performed using 60 Vbeta and 13 Jbeta primers. Assay: immunoSEQ multiplex PCR; the TCRdb copy retains only in-frame clones and omits some. The sample holds 150,000 to 200,000 clones, 65% to 80% seen once. Source material: PBMCs. These TCRs come from a man aged 18 to 30 in good health and CMV-seropositive.

The rearrangement uses TRBV11-2 and TRBJ1-2; 7 bases map to TRBD1. This CDR3 is 17 amino acids long. Germline-derived CDR1 and CDR2 are SGHAT and FQNNGV. The V and J ends lost 1 base and 5 bases, in that order; junction bases with no gene match: 13. The CDR3 protein is CASSLAHMTGTRYGYTF. As DNA, the CDR3 is TGTGCCAGCAGCTTAGCCCACATGACAGGGACTCGGTATGGCTACACCTTC.

Notes on this clone: One end of the junction does not line up with germline, which may come from a read error. The genes are TRBV9 and TRBJ2-2; weak D call: TRBD2 (5 bases). The germline V gene encodes CDR1 SGDLS and CDR2 YYNGEE. This CDR3 comprises 15 residues. The CDR3 DNA reads as TGTGCCAGCAGCGTGGCGGACGCCTCCACCGGGAAGCTGTTTTTT. Its protein product is CASSVADASTGKLFF.

This chain uses TRBV7-2 with TRBJ2-7; 7 bases are shared with TRBD1. The V gene end was trimmed by 5 bases and the J gene end by 2 bases; junction bases not matched to a gene: 6. There are 14 residues in the CDR3. Looked up from germline, CDR1 is SGHTA and CDR2 is FQGNSA. The CDR3 loop reads CASSIRTGPYEQYV. DNA for the CDR3: TGTGCCAGCAGCATACGGACAGGACCCTACGAGCAGTACGTC.

This chain links TRBV5-4 with TRBJ2-5, with TRBD1 matching over 9 bases. Germline CDR1 is SGHNT and CDR2 is YYREEE (reference sequence). The CDR3 has 15 residues. J was trimmed by 10 bases and V by 4 bases; bases with no gene match: 14. CDR3 protein: CASSLPGTGYDDQYF. Here the CDR3 DNA reads TGTGCCAGCAGCCTACCGGGGACAGGGTATGATGACCAGTACTTC.

The chain combines TRBV5-1 with TRBJ1-1, with 7 bases matching TRBD1. The junction had 9 bases not matched to a gene; V was cut back by 4 bases and J by 3 bases. The CDR3 loop spans 15 amino acids. CDR1 is SGHRS and CDR2 is YFSETQ in the germline V gene. The CDR3 nucleotides read TGCGCCAGCAGCATAGAGGGGGCGCGGGACACTGAAGCTTTCTTT. Translated, it gives CASSIEGARDTEAFF. Based on the CDR3 plus reference TRBV5-1 and TRBJ1-1, the full variable domain is KAGVTQTPRYLIKTRGQQVTLSCSPISGHRSVSWYQQTPGQGLQFLFEYFSETQRNKGNFPGRFSGRQFSNSRSEMNVSTLELGDSALYLCASSIEGARDTEAFFGQGTRLTVV.

The CDR3 reads CASRSLGAGETQYF. The CDR3 region has the DNA TGTGCCAGCAGAAGCCTGGGGGCGGGAGAGACCCAGTACTTC. This chain connects TRBV28 to TRBJ2-5, with D possibly being TRBD1 (6 bases). The CDR3 loop spans 14 amino acids. Germline CDR1 and CDR2: MDHEN and SYDVKM. With 6 bases removed from V and 4 bases from J, the gap between germline ends came to 15 bases.

The chain links TRBV13 to TRBJ1-2; D call uncertain. The CDR3 has 16 residues. Trimming took 5 bases from V and 1 from J, leaving 17 bases between them. Germline lookup yields CDR1 PRHDT and CDR2 FYEKMQ (reference sequence). CDR3 in DNA: TGTGCCAGCAGCGCCCTCCTCGCGGACTATAACTATGGCTACACCTTC. Translation gives CASSALLADYNYGYTF.

The chain carries TRBV15 and TRBJ1-2; D is uncertain. Germline CDR1 LNHNV, CDR2 YYDKDF (reference sequence). Trimming removed 8 bases at V and 2 bases at J, with 12 bases between. This CDR3 has 13 residues. The CDR3 DNA is TGTGCCACCTCTCCCTCCGGGAACTATGGCTACACCTTC. It encodes CATSPSGNYGYTF.

V gene TRBV27 combines with J gene TRBJ1-5; tentative D call: TRBD1 (5 bases). This CDR3 has 15 residues. Germline values: CDR1 MNHEY, CDR2 SMNVEV (reference sequence). V was pared by 1 base and J by 6 bases, with 13 bases between. Written as DNA, the CDR3 is TGTGCCAGCAGTTTATACTCCGGGGGAGGTCAGCCCCAGCATTTT. Residues: CASSLYSGGGQPQHF.

The chain links TRBV6-4 to TRBJ2-1, with 7 bases that match TRBD2. Unmatched junction bases numbered 1, after V lost 0 bases and J lost 2 bases. Germline V gene sequence: CDR1 MRHNA, CDR2 SNTAGT. This CDR3 has 15 amino acids. The CDR3 sequence: CASSDSLAAYNEQFF. The CDR3 DNA follows: TGTGCCAGCAGTGACTCGCTAGCGGCCTACAATGAGCAGTTCTTC.

This sequence joins TRBV7-2 and TRBJ2-6; D call uncertain. Looked up from germline, CDR1 is SGHTA and CDR2 is FQGNSA. Trimming cost V 3 bases and J 3 bases, with 6 bases left between them. The CDR3 is made up of 14 amino acids. CDR3: CASSFSSGANVLTF. The DNA for the CDR3 is TGTGCCAGCAGCTTTAGTAGTGGGGCCAACGTCCTGACTTTC.

The genes are TRBV2 and TRBJ1-5, with TRBD1 identical over 10 bases. This CDR3 contains 15 residues. With V trimmed by 6 bases and J by 7 bases, 9 bases remained unmatched. The germline V gene has CDR1 SNHLY and CDR2 FYNNEI. The CDR3 bases are TGTGCCAGCAGGGAGCAAGGACAGGGGGTCCAGCCCCAGCATTTT. Residues: CASREQGQGVQPQHF.

This clone has just a few counts. CDR3 coding DNA: TGTGCCAGCAGTGCCAATACAGCGGGGAGCACAGATACGCAGTATTTT. It codes for CASSANTAGSTDTQYF. The J gene is TRBJ2-3, the V gene TRBV25-1; 7 nucleotides agree with TRBD2. Trimming at V came to 4 bases and at J to 0 bases, leaving 7 bases not matched to a gene. Germline V gives CDR1 MGHDK, CDR2 SYGVNS. The CDR3 consists of 16 residues.

The chain joins TRBV28 to TRBJ2-3, with 9 positions matching TRBD1. CDR1 and CDR2 (germline): MDHEN, SYDVKM. Unmatched junction bases numbered 18, after V lost 4 bases and J lost 4 bases. The CDR3 length is 19 residues. CDR3 loop: CASSSLYYHGQGIPDTQYF. CDR3 DNA: TGTGCCAGCAGTTCCCTATACTACCATGGACAGGGGATTCCAGATACGCAGTATTTT.

The CDR3 region has the DNA TGTGCCTGGAGTGGGCGTTGGGGACAGGGGTCGGGAAGCTCCTACAATGAGCAGTTCTTC. It encodes CAWSGRWGQGSGSSYNEQFF. The chain recombines TRBV30 with TRBJ2-1, with TRBD1 matching 10 bases. This CDR3 has 20 amino acids. The trim removed 1 base at V and 0 bases at J, leaving 15 bases unmatched. Germline assignment: CDR1 GTSNPN and CDR2 SVGIG (reference sequence).

This clone was recorded once. The chain recombines TRBV2 with TRBJ1-2; 8 bases are shared with TRBD1. This CDR3 has 13 residues. The trim removed 6 bases at V and 4 bases at J, leaving 4 bases unmatched. Looked up from germline, CDR1 is SNHLY and CDR2 is FYNNEI. In nucleotides, the CDR3 is TGTGCCAGCAGGAACAGGGGGAGCTATGGCTACACCTTC. Translation gives CASRNRGSYGYTF.

The table lists this clone with a few counts. This chain uses TRBV6-1 with TRBJ2-5; 8 positions match TRBD2. This CDR3 region has 14 residues. The J segment lost 7 bases and the V segment lost 6 bases, leaving 10 bases of the junction unmatched. CDR1 is MNHNS, CDR2 SASEGT, per germline. CDR3 nucleotides: TGTGCCAGCAGCCTTGAGCGGGGGCCGGTGACCCAGTACTTC. This gives the protein CASSLERGPVTQYF.

This clone was counted a single time. The chain combines TRBV6-1 with TRBJ2-3, with D possibly TRBD2 on 6 matching bases. This CDR3 is 15 amino acids long. Trimming cost V 5 bases and J 2 bases, with 14 bases left between them. Germline CDR1 MNHNS, CDR2 SASEGT. CDR3 bases: TGTGCCAGCAGTACGGCGGCGGGAACCACAGATACGCAGTATTTT. Its translation: CASSTAAGTTDTQYF.